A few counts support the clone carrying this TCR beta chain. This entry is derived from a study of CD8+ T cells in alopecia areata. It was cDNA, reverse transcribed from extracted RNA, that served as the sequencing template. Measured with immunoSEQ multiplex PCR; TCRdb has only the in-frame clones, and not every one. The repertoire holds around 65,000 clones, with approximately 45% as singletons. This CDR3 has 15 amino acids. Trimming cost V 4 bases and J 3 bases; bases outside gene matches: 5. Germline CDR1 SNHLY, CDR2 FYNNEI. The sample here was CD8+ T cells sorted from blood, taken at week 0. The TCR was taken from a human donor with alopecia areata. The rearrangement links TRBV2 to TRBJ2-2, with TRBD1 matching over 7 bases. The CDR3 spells CASSGRQGDTGELFF. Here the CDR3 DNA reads TGTGCCAGCAGTGGTCGGCAGGGGGACACCGGGGAGCTGTTTTTT.